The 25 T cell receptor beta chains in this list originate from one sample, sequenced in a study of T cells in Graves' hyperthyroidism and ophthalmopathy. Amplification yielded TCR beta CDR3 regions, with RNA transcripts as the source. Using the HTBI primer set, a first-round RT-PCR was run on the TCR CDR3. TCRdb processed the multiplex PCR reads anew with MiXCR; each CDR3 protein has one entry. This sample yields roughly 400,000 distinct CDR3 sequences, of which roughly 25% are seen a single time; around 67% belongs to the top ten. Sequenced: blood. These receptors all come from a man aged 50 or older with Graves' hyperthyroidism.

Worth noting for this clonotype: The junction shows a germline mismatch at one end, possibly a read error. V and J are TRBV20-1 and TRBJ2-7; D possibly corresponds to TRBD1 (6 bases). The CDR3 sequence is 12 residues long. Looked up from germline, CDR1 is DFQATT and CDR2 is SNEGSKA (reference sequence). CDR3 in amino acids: CSARDTSYERYF. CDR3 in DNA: TGCAGCGCCCGGGACACTTCCTACGAGCGGTACTTC.

The CDR3 loop is CASSRTTSLSYEQYF. The CDR3 nucleotides are TGTGCCAGCAGTAGGACAACCTCATTATCCTACGAGCAGTACTTC. The chain links TRBV12-3 or TRBV12-4 to TRBJ2-7; weak D call: TRBD1 (5 bases). With 5 bases removed from V and 1 base from J, the gap between germline ends came to 15 bases. The CDR3 is 15 residues long.

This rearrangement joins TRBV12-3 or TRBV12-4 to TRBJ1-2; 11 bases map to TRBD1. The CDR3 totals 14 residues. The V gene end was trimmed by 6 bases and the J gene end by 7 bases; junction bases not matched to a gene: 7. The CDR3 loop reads CASRAGQGAVGYTF. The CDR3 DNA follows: TGTGCCAGCAGGGCCGGACAGGGGGCTGTTGGCTACACCTTC.

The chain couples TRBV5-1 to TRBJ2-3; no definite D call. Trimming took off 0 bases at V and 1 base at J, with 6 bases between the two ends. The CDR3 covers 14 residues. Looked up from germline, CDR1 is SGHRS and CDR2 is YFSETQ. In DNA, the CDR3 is TGCGCCAGCAGCTTGGGGGCCGGCACAGATACGCAGTATTTT. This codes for CASSLGAGTDTQYF.

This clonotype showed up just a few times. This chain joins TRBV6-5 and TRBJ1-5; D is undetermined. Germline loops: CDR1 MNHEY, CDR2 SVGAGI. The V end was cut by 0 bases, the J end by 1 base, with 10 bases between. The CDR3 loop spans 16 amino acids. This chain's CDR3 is CASSYSWRSSNQPQHF. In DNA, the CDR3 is TGTGCCAGCAGTTACTCGTGGAGAAGCAGCAATCAGCCCCAGCATTTT.

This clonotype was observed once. CDR3 sequence reads: CASSYTSGWINEQFF. CDR3 sequence (DNA): TGTGCCAGCAGCTACACTAGCGGGTGGATCAATGAGCAGTTCTTC. The chain joins TRBV7-3 to TRBJ2-1; 9 bases are a match to TRBD2. The CDR3 runs to 15 residues. The J segment lost 6 bases and the V segment lost 4 bases, leaving 7 bases of the junction unmatched. CDR1 SGHTA and CDR2 FQGTGA come from the germline V gene.

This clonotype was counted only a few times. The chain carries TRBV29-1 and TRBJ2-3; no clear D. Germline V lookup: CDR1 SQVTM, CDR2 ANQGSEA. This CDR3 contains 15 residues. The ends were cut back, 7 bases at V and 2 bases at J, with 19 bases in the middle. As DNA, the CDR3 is TGCAGCGCCACCAATGGGGAACTGTACACAGATACGCAGTATTTT. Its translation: CSATNGELYTDTQYF.

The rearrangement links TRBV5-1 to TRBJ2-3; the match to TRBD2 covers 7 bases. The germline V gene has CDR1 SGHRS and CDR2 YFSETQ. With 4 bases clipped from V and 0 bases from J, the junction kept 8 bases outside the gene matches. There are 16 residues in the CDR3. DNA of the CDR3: TGCGCCAGCAGCCCCCCCAGGGAGGGCAGCACAGATACGCAGTATTTT. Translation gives CASSPPREGSTDTQYF.

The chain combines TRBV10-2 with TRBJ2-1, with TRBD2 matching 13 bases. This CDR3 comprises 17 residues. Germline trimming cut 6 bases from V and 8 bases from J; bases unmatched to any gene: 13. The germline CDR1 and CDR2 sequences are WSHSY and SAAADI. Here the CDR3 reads CASRTETGTSGIYEQFF. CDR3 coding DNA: TGCGCCAGCAGGACAGAAACCGGGACTAGCGGGATCTATGAGCAGTTCTTC.

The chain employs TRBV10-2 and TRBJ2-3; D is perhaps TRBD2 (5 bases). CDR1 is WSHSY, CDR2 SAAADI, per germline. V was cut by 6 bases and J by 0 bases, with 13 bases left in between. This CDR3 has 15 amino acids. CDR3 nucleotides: TGCGCCAGCAGACTACGGGAATCTAGCACAGATACGCAGTATTTT. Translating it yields CASRLRESSTDTQYF.

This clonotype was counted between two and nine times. CDR3 in amino acids: CASSRQGGGTYNEQFF. The CDR3 DNA sequence: TGTGCCAGCAGTAGACAGGGAGGGGGAACCTACAATGAGCAGTTCTTC. The V gene is TRBV2, the J gene TRBJ2-1, with D tentatively TRBD1 or TRBD2 (7 bases each). Germline V lookup: CDR1 SNHLY, CDR2 FYNNEI. The CDR3 runs to 16 residues. Deletions cut 5 bases from V and 2 bases from J, with 16 bases between.

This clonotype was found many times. The CDR3 spells CASSLDRGTYEQYF. DNA for the CDR3: TGTGCCAGCAGCCTGGACAGGGGTACCTACGAGCAGTACTTC. The chain is built from TRBV12-3 or TRBV12-4 and TRBJ2-7; 9 nucleotides align to TRBD1. This CDR3 region has 14 residues. Trimming cost V 6 bases and J 2 bases; bases outside gene matches: 5.

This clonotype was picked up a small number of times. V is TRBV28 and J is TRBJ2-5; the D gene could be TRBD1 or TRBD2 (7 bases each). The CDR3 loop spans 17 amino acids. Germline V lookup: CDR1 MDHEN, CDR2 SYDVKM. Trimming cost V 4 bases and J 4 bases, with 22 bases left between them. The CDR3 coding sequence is TGTGCCAGCAGTTCAGGGGGGGGACAGTCAATTGGAGAGACCCAGTACTTC. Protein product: CASSSGGGQSIGETQYF.

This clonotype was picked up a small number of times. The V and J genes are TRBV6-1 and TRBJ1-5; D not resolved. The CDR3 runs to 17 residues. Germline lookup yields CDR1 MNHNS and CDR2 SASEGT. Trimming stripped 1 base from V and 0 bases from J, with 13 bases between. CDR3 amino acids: CASSEVGPPYSNQPQHF. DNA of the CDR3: TGTGCCAGCAGTGAAGTCGGGCCACCTTATAGCAATCAGCCCCAGCATTTT.

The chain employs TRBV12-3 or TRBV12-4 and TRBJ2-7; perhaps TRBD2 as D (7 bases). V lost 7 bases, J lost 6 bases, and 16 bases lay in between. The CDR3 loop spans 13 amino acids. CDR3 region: CASKEGGLREQYF. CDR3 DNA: TGTGCCAGCAAAGAGGGGGGGCTACGCGAGCAGTACTTC.

The CDR3 region is CSALAGGRGYNEQFF. The DNA for the CDR3 is TGCAGTGCACTAGCGGGAGGGCGTGGATACAATGAGCAGTTCTTC. The chain recombines TRBV20-1 with TRBJ2-1; 13 bases agree with TRBD2. Per germline, CDR1 DFQATT and CDR2 SNEGSKA (reference sequence). V was pared by 6 bases and J by 4 bases, with 6 bases of the junction left unmatched. This CDR3 has 15 amino acids.

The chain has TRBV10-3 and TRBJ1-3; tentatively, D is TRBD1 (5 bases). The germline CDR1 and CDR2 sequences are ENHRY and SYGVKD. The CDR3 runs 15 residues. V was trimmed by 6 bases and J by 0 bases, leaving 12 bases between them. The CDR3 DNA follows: TGTGCCATCAGGGACACCGCGTCCTCTGGAAACACCATATATTTT. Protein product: CAIRDTASSGNTIYF.

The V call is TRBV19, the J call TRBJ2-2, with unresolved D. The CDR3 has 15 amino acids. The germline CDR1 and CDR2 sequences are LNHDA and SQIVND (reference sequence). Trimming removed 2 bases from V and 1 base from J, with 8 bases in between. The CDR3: CASSITPVNTGELFF. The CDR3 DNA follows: TGTGCCAGTAGTATAACTCCGGTGAACACCGGGGAGCTGTTTTTT.

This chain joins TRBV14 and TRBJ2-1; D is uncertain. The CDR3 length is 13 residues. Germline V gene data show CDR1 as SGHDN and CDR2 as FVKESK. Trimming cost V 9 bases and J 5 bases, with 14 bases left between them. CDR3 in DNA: TGTGCCAGTATCCACCCGGCCCACAATGAGCAGTTCTTC. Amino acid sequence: CASIHPAHNEQFF.

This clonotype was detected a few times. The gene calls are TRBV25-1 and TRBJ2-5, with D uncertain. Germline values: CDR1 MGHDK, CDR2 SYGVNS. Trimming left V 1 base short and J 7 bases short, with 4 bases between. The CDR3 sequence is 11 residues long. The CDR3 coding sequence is TGTGCCAGCAGTGAATCGGGGACCCAGTACTTC. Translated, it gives CASSESGTQYF.

The CDR3 spells CASSAMLAGGNTGELFF. In nucleotides, the CDR3 is TGTGCCAGCAGTGCTATGCTAGCGGGAGGCAACACCGGGGAGCTGTTTTTT. The chain joins TRBV7-2 to TRBJ2-2, with 11 positions matching TRBD2. V dropped 6 bases and J dropped 2; count of bases not matched to a gene: 8. In germline, CDR1 is SGHTA, CDR2 FQGNSA. The CDR3 contains 17 residues.

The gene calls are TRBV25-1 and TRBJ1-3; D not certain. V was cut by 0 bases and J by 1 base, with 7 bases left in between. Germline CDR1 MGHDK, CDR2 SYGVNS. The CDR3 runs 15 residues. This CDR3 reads CASSEYKSSGNTIYF. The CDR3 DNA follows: TGTGCCAGCAGTGAATACAAGAGTTCTGGAAACACCATATATTTT.

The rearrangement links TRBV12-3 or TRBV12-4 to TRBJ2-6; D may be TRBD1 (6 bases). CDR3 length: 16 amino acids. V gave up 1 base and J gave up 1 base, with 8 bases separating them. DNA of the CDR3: TGTGCCAGCAGTTTAGGGCAGGGGTCTGGGGCCAACGTCCTGACTTTC. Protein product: CASSLGQGSGANVLTF.

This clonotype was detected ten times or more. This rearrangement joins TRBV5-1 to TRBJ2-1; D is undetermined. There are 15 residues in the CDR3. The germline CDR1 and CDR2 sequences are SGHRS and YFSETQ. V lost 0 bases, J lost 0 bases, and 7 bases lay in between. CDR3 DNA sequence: TGCGCCAGCAGCTTGGTGGCGGACTCCTACAATGAGCAGTTCTTC. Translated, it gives CASSLVADSYNEQFF.

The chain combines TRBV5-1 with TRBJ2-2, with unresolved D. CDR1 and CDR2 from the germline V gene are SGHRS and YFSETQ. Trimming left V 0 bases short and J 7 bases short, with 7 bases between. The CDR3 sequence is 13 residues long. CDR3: CASSLALDGELFF. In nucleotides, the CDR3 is TGCGCCAGCAGCTTGGCTCTAGACGGGGAGCTGTTTTTT.